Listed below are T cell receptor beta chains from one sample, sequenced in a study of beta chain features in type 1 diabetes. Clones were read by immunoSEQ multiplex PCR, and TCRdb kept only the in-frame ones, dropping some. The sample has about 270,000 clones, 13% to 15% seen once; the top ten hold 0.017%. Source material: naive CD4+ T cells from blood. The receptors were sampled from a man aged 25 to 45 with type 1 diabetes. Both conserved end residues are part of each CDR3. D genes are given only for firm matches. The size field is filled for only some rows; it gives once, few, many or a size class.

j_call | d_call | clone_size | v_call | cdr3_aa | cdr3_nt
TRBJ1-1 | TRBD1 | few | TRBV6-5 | CASSYSNRGDTEAFF | TGTGCCAGCAGTTACTCGAACAGGGGAGACACTGAAGCTTTCTTT
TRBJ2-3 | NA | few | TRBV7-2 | CASRFQGGGTDTQYF | TGTGCCAGCAGATTCCAGGGCGGGGGCACAGATACGCAGTATTTT
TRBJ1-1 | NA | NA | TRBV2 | CASRRESTEAFF | TGTGCCAGCAGGCGGGAGAGCACTGAAGCTTTCTTT
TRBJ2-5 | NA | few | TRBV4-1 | CASSPQTGWETQYF | TGCGCCAGCAGCCCACAGACAGGCTGGGAGACCCAGTACTTC
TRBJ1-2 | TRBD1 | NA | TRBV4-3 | CASRRRTGENGYTF | TGCGCCAGCAGGCGGAGGACAGGGGAAAATGGCTACACCTTC
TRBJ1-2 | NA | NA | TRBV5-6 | CASSTLTGTSGYTF | TGTGCCAGCAGCACTTTAACCGGGACAAGTGGCTACACCTTC
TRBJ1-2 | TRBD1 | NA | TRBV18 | CASSPSVTGENYGYTF | TGTGCCAGCTCACCAAGCGTCACAGGGGAGAACTATGGCTACACCTTC
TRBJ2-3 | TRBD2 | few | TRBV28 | CASSSGGLGTDTQYF | TGTGCCAGCAGCTCGGGGGGACTTGGCACAGATACGCAGTATTTT
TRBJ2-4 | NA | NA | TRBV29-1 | CSARLSTAALAKNIQYF | TGCAGCGCTCGACTAAGTACGGCAGCGCTAGCCAAAAACATTCAGTACTTC
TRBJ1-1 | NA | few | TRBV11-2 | CASSLVGGSAFF | TGTGCCAGCAGCTTAGTGGGGGGATCAGCTTTCTTT
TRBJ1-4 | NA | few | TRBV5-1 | CASSGTRGNEKLFF | TGCGCCAGCTCGGGGACGAGGGGGAATGAAAAACTGTTTTTT
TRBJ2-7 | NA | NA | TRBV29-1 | CSVLRGLGSYQSEQYF | TGCAGCGTTTTACGGGGTTTGGGGTCCTACCAGTCCGAGCAGTACTTC
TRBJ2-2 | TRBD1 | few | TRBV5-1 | CASRRTGDTGELFF | TGCGCCAGCAGGAGGACAGGGGACACCGGGGAGCTGTTTTTT
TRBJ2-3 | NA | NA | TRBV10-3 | CAMGGADTQYF | TGTGCCATGGGAGGTGCCGATACGCAGTATTTT
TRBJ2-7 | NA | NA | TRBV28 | CASSFGGAQSYEQYF | TGTGCCAGCAGTTTCGGCGGAGCCCAGTCATACGAGCAGTACTTC
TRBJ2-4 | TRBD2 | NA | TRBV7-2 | CASSPGRDIQYF | TGTGCCAGCAGCCCAGGGAGGGACATTCAGTACTTC
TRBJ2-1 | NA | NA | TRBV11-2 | CASSLGREGQFF | TGTGCCAGCAGCTTAGGGAGGGAAGGGCAGTTCTTC
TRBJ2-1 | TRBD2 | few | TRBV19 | CASSYTTSGRHEQFF | TGTGCCAGTAGCTATACGACTAGCGGGAGACATGAGCAGTTCTTC
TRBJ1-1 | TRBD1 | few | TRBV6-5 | CASSYYRGYTEAFF | TGTGCCAGCAGTTATTACAGGGGTTACACTGAAGCTTTCTTT
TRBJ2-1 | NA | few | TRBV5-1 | CASSEGLGRLNEQFF | TGCGCCAGCAGCGAGGGACTGGGTCGGCTAAATGAGCAGTTCTTC
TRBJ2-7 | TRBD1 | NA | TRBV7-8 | CASIPGTGAYEQYF | TGTGCCAGCATACCGGGGACAGGAGCCTACGAGCAGTACTTC
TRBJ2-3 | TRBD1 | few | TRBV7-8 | CASRVDREFTDTQYF | TGTGCCAGCAGAGTAGACAGGGAATTCACAGATACGCAGTATTTT
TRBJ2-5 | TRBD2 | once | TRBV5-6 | CASSFAPSGQETQYF | TGTGCCAGCAGCTTTGCCCCTAGCGGCCAAGAGACCCAGTACTTC
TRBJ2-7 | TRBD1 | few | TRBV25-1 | CASRRGQGSYEQYF | TGTGCCAGCAGGAGGGGACAGGGCTCCTACGAGCAGTACTTC
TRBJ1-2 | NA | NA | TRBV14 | CASSQDGWRNYGYTF | TGTGCCAGCAGCCAAGATGGGTGGAGGAACTATGGCTACACCTTC
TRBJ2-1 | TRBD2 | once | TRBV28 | CANLSGRTSGRIGYNEQFF | TGTGCCAACCTATCCGGTAGGACTAGCGGGAGAATCGGCTACAATGAGCAGTTCTTC
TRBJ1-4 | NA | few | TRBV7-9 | CASKIQGSTNEKLFF | TGTGCCAGCAAGATCCAGGGTTCCACTAATGAAAAACTGTTTTTT
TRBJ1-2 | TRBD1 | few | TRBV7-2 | CASSLELGQGDGYTF | TGTGCCAGCAGCTTAGAATTGGGACAGGGAGATGGCTACACCTTC
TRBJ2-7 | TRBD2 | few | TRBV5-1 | CASSLSSGSHEQYF | TGCGCCAGCAGCTTGTCTAGCGGGAGTCACGAGCAGTACTTC
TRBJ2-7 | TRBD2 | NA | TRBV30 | CAWSPGLAASYEQYF | TGTGCCTGGAGCCCCGGACTAGCGGCTTCCTACGAGCAGTACTTC
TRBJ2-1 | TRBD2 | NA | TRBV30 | CAWSVLTTYSGRGNEQFF | TGTGCCTGGAGTGTACTGACCACCTATAGCGGGAGAGGAAATGAGCAGTTCTTC
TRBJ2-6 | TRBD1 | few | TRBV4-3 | CASSQGTGAGANVLTF | TGCGCCAGCAGCCAAGGGACAGGGGCTGGGGCCAACGTCCTGACTTTC
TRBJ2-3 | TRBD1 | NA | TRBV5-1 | CASSSTTARQGKSADTQYF | TGCGCCAGCAGCTCTACTACTGCCAGACAGGGCAAATCAGCAGATACGCAGTATTTT
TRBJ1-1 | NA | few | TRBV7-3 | CASSTAGEHPEAFF | TGTGCCAGCAGTACAGCCGGTGAACACCCTGAAGCTTTCTTT
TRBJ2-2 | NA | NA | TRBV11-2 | CASSSIRGAGELFF | TGTGCCAGCAGCTCAATCAGGGGGGCCGGGGAGCTGTTTTTT
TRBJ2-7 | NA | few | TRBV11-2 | CASSSTRGVGEQYF | TGTGCCAGCAGCTCCACAAGGGGTGTGGGCGAGCAGTACTTC
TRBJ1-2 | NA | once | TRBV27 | CASSLSTGHRSSLNYGYTF | TGTGCCAGCAGTTTATCGACGGGACACCGATCCTCATTGAACTATGGCTACACCTTC
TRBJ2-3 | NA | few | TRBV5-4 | CASSSALPLADTQYF | TGTGCCAGCAGCTCTGCTCTACCTCTGGCAGATACGCAGTATTTT
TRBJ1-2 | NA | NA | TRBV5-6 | CASSLDRTDGYTF | TGTGCCAGCAGCTTGGACAGGACCGATGGCTACACCTTC
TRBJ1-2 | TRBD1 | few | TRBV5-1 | CASSWDRENYGYTF | TGCGCCAGCAGCTGGGACAGGGAAAACTATGGCTACACCTTC